The 28 T cell receptor beta chains presented below share a single source sample, sequenced in a study of blood T cells in healthy people across ages (dated by TCRdb to about 2015). Library prep was done by 5' RACE. Data came from an Illumina HiSeq 2500. A second PCR of about 6 to 11 cycles was performed with a sample-barcoded 5' primer and a J-beta primer mix. The raw public data were reprocessed by TCRdb itself: fastp quality trimming at Q25, MiXCR clonotype calling, in-frame beta chains only. Rows matching on CDR3 protein sequence are summarized as one entry with the most common DNA and genes. In this sample the table shows 850,000 to 1,000,000 distinct CDR3 sequences, 45% to 60% of which occur a single time. The biggest ten clones account for roughly 23% of the sample. The specimen sequenced was blood. The receptors stem from an older woman in good health.

The sample holds a few counts of this clonotype. The chain links TRBV3-1 to TRBJ2-5; 7 bases are shared with TRBD1. This CDR3 contains 17 residues. The junction had 9 bases not matched to a gene; V was cut back by 0 bases and J by 2 bases. Germline V gives CDR1 LGHDT, CDR2 YNNKEL (reference sequence). The CDR3 DNA reads as TGTGCCAGCAGCCAAGAACTTCACAGGGGTGCTCAAGAGACCCAGTACTTC. Translation: CASSQELHRGAQETQYF.

The chain uses TRBV5-6 and TRBJ2-7; TRBD1 might be the D (6 bases). The CDR3 loop spans 14 amino acids. Germline values: CDR1 SGHDT, CDR2 YYEEEE. Trimming shortened V by 8 bases and J by 5 bases, and 20 bases separated the two germline ends. The CDR3 spells CASQRRQVPHEQYF. For the CDR3, the DNA is TGTGCCAGTCAGAGGCGACAGGTCCCCCACGAGCAGTACTTC.

This clonotype was detected a few times. This chain joins TRBV3-1 and TRBJ2-3; 8 bases align to TRBD2. Germline V gives CDR1 LGHDT, CDR2 YNNKEL (reference sequence). The CDR3 loop spans 14 amino acids. Trimming took 4 bases from V and 8 from J; bases not matched to a gene: 8. CDR3 DNA sequence: TGTGCCAGCAGCCCCCGGGGGGGCGAGCGTACGCAGTATTTT. Its protein is CASSPRGGERTQYF.

As concerns this clonotype: The germline gene is not matched at one end of the junction; a read error may be the cause. This chain uses TRBV5-1 with TRBJ2-3; D may be TRBD1 or TRBD2 (7 bases each). Germline CDR1 and CDR2: SGHRS and YFSETQ. The length of the CDR3 is 15 residues. The CDR3, as DNA: TGCGCCTGCAGGGGGGAGGGGCGCTTCACAGATACGCAGTATTTT. Protein sequence: CACRGEGRFTDTQYF.

A single count supports this clonotype. The chain links TRBV12-5 to TRBJ2-1; D is perhaps TRBD2 (6 bases). V was clipped by 5 bases and J by 3 bases, with 8 bases between them. The CDR3 has 13 residues. Germline V CDR1 and CDR2: LGHNT, FRNRAP. The chain's CDR3 is CASGPGVYNEQFF. The CDR3 nucleotides read TGTGCTAGTGGTCCGGGAGTCTACAATGAGCAGTTCTTC.

A word on this clonotype: It is unclear where the CDR3 begins or ends on the DNA, so no DNA is shown, and the CDR3 is as TCRdb lists it. The chain employs TRBV11-2 and TRBJ1-2; the D call TRBD1 from the table was never checked on the DNA. Both ends counted, the CDR3 spans 21 residues. The germline CDR1 and CDR2 sequences are SGHAT and FQNNGV. This CDR3 reads CASSTLDLNEQFFGPEDGYTF.

This clonotype was observed a handful of times. V is TRBV20-1 and J is TRBJ2-7, with 9 bases matching TRBD1. Germline values: CDR1 DFQATT, CDR2 SNEGSKA (reference sequence). Losses at the gene ends were 5 bases for V and 3 bases for J; bases not matched to a gene: 8. The CDR3 spans 14 residues. CDR3 residues: CSAWTGDDFYEQYF. The CDR3 DNA follows: TGCAGTGCTTGGACAGGGGATGACTTCTACGAGCAGTACTTC.

J is TRBJ1-2 and V is TRBV7-9; D is uncertain. V was cut by 4 bases and J by 7 bases, with 22 bases left in between. Germline V gives CDR1 SEHNR, CDR2 FQNEAQ (reference sequence). The CDR3 is 16 residues long. For the CDR3, the DNA is TGTGCCAGCAGCTCCGGTCCGGCGGGAGGGCCTAGTGGCTACACCTTC. This gives the protein CASSSGPAGGPSGYTF.

J is TRBJ2-5 and V is TRBV4-1; unclear D gene. TRBJ2-7 explains the end of the DNA better; the J call may be wrong. CDR3 size: 12 residues. Germline V gene data show CDR1 as MGHRA and CDR2 as YSYEKL. CDR3 DNA sequence: TGCGCCAGCAGCCCCGATGGGGACGAGCAGTACTTC. Translated, it gives CASSPDGDEQYF.

The chain employs TRBV12-3 or TRBV12-4 and TRBJ1-5; D perhaps matches TRBD1 (5 bases). The CDR3 is made up of 15 amino acids. V shed 6 bases and J shed 6 bases, with 18 bases lying between them. CDR3 region: CASSQQRGESQPQHF. The CDR3 DNA sequence: TGTGCCAGCAGCCAACAGAGGGGTGAGAGTCAGCCCCAGCATTTT.

This chain joins TRBV5-1 and TRBJ2-1, with 7 bases aligning to TRBD2. With V trimmed by 0 bases and J by 10 bases, 13 bases remained unmatched. The CDR3 runs 16 residues. CDR1 and CDR2 (germline): SGHRS, YFSETQ. CDR3 in DNA: TGCGCCAGCAGCTTGGGTTCGGGAGGACGAACGACGGAGCAGTTCTTC. Translation: CASSLGSGGRTTEQFF. Together with reference TRBV5-1 and TRBJ2-1, the CDR3 gives the full variable domain: KAGVTQTPRYLIKTRGQQVTLSCSPISGHRSVSWYQQTPGQGLQFLFEYFSETQRNKGNFPGRFSGRQFSNSRSEMNVSTLELGDSALYLCASSLGSGGRTTEQFFGPGTRLTVL.

The chain carries TRBV2 and TRBJ1-1; TRBD1 agrees at 9 bases. CDR3 length: 17 residues. In germline, CDR1 is SNHLY, CDR2 FYNNEI. Losses at the gene ends were 3 bases for V and 1 base for J; bases not matched to a gene: 9. CDR3 nucleotide sequence: TGTGCCAGCAGTGACCTGGGACAGGGTAAGAGGAACACTGAAGCTTTCTTT. Protein: CASSDLGQGKRNTEAFF.

This clonotype has only a few counts. This rearrangement joins TRBV12-3 or TRBV12-4 to TRBJ1-4; maybe TRBD1 (6 bases). This CDR3 has 16 amino acids. The V gene lost 6 bases and the J gene lost 5 bases, with 19 bases spanning the gap. CDR3 amino acids: CASSGGLGKGNEKLFF. The CDR3 region has the DNA TGTGCCAGCAGCGGGGGCCTGGGGAAGGGGAATGAAAAACTGTTTTTT.

This clonotype has more than one count but fewer than ten. This sequence joins TRBV10-1 and TRBJ2-4, with 8 bases lining up with TRBD1. This CDR3 is built from 17 residues. V lost 3 bases, J lost 4 bases, and 11 bases stayed unmatched. CDR1 and CDR2 from the germline V gene are WNHNN and SYGVQD (reference sequence). In nucleotides, the CDR3 is TGCGCCAGCAGTGATGGGACAGGACGAGGTCGGAAAAACATTCAGTACTTC. Its protein is CASSDGTGRGRKNIQYF.

This clonotype came up a few times. The chain joins TRBV20-1 to TRBJ1-5; unclear D gene. Germline values: CDR1 DFQATT, CDR2 SNEGSKA (reference sequence). The germline V and J ends were trimmed by 0 bases and 1 base, with 7 bases remaining between them. The CDR3 spans 14 residues. This chain's CDR3 is CSARDRRSNQPQHF. The CDR3 DNA follows: TGCAGTGCTAGAGATCGTCGAAGCAATCAGCCCCAGCATTTT.

The J gene is TRBJ1-2, the V gene TRBV4-2; TRBD1 matches 7 bases. J gave up 7 bases and V 4 bases, and 12 bases lay outside the gene matches. This CDR3 has 15 amino acids. Germline CDR1 reads LGHNA; CDR2 reads YNFKEQ. The CDR3 spells CASSPGDRLSSGYTF. The CDR3 bases are TGTGCCAGCAGCCCGGGGGACAGATTATCAAGTGGCTACACCTTC.

The chain couples TRBV6-2 or TRBV6-3 to TRBJ2-7; D may be TRBD1 or TRBD2 (5 bases each). Germline V gene data show CDR1 as MNHEY and CDR2 as SVGEGT. V was trimmed by 5 bases and J by 2 bases, leaving 10 bases between them. The CDR3 extends over 13 amino acids. CDR3 amino acids: CASSRDPAYEQYF. DNA for the CDR3: TGTGCCAGCAGTCGGGACCCCGCCTACGAGCAGTACTTC.

The rearrangement joins TRBV6-1 to TRBJ1-2, with TRBD1 as a possible D gene (5 bases). The length of the CDR3 is 15 residues. CDR1 and CDR2 (germline): MNHNS, SASEGT. V was shortened by 4 bases and J by 4 bases, with 16 bases between the two germline ends. The CDR3 reads CASSAPPAGSYGYTF. The CDR3 DNA is TGTGCCAGCAGTGCCCCCCCTGCAGGGTCCTATGGCTACACCTTC.

The chain combines TRBV4-1 with TRBJ2-7, with D possibly being TRBD1 or TRBD2 (5 bases each). CDR1 MGHRA and CDR2 YSYEKL come from the germline V gene. Trimming took 3 bases from V and 6 from J, leaving 12 bases between them. The CDR3 sequence is 13 residues long. The CDR3 DNA reads TGCGCCAGCAGCCAGATTATGGGGGTCGAGCAGTACTTC. Amino acids: CASSQIMGVEQYF.

This chain joins TRBV5-1 and TRBJ2-1; 8 bases are shared with TRBD2. Per the germline V gene, CDR1 is SGHRS and CDR2 is YFSETQ. This CDR3 region has 15 residues. J was trimmed by 7 bases and V by 0 bases; bases with no gene match: 6. CDR3 region: CASSLAGGPENEQFF. DNA for the CDR3: TGCGCCAGCAGCTTGGCGGGAGGGCCAGAAAATGAGCAGTTCTTC.

The chain joins TRBV4-1 to TRBJ2-1; 7 bases map to TRBD1. Germline-derived CDR1 and CDR2 are MGHRA and YSYEKL. This CDR3 comprises 19 residues. The V segment lost 4 bases and the J segment 0 bases; nucleotides outside the gene matches: 15. CDR3 region: CASSPSGQQQSSSYNEQFF. The CDR3 nucleotides are TGCGCCAGCAGCCCTTCGGGACAGCAACAATCGAGCTCCTACAATGAGCAGTTCTTC.

This clonotype was counted many times. This chain's CDR3 is CASTTDSYEQYF. CDR3 nucleotides: TGTGCCAGCACGACGGATTCCTACGAGCAGTACTTC. V gene TRBV12-3 or TRBV12-4 combines with J gene TRBJ2-7; D gene ambiguous. This CDR3 comprises 12 residues. V dropped 7 bases and J dropped 1 base, with 8 bases sitting between them.

Remarks on this clonotype: An end of the junction does not agree with germline; a read error may underlie this. This chain links TRBV15 with TRBJ2-2; D may be TRBD2 (5 bases). The CDR3 is made up of 15 amino acids. Germline values: CDR1 LNHNV, CDR2 YYDKDF (reference sequence). CDR3 amino acids: CATSRDGVWTGELFF. CDR3 sequence (DNA): TGTGCTACCAGCAGAGACGGGGTGTGGACCGGGGAGCTGTTTTTT.

J is TRBJ2-1 and V is TRBV20-1; 12 bases agree with TRBD2. This CDR3 comprises 17 residues. V shed 1 base and J 2 bases; nucleotides not matched to a gene: 6. The germline V gene has CDR1 DFQATT and CDR2 SNEGSKA (reference sequence). CDR3 protein: CSARGLAGVDPYNEQFF. The CDR3 DNA sequence: TGCAGTGCTAGAGGACTAGCGGGAGTTGATCCCTACAATGAGCAGTTCTTC.

The chain is built from TRBV2 and TRBJ2-4; 8 bases fit TRBD2. After removal of 8 bases from V and 0 bases from J, the junction contained 9 bases not matched to a gene. This CDR3 spans 16 amino acids. CDR1 and CDR2 from the germline V gene are SNHLY and FYNNEI. The CDR3 sequence is CASAGGGRIAKNIQYF. For the CDR3, the DNA is TGTGCCAGCGCGGGGGGAGGGAGAATAGCCAAAAACATTCAGTACTTC.

This clonotype was detected a few times. In DNA, the CDR3 is TGCAGTGCCTCCCTAAAGTCATACCAGTACTTC. Its translation: CSASLKSYQYF. The J gene is TRBJ2-5, the V gene TRBV20-1, with D unresolved. Germline CDR1 DFQATT, CDR2 SNEGSKA (reference sequence). The CDR3 spans 11 residues. Deletions cut 6 bases from V and 10 bases from J, with 15 bases between.

This chain links TRBV20-1 with TRBJ2-1, with 9 positions matching TRBD2. V lost 6 bases to trimming and J lost 4 bases; unmatched junction nucleotides: 10. CDR3 length: 15 amino acids. Germline V CDR1 and CDR2: DFQATT, SNEGSKA (reference sequence). CDR3 protein: CSAHLRREGYNEQFF. The CDR3 DNA is TGCAGTGCCCACCTAAGGCGGGAGGGTTACAATGAGCAGTTCTTC.

This clonotype was observed a single time. Possible read error: a much larger clone is one base away. The chain uses TRBV6-5 and TRBJ2-3, with 7 bases that match TRBD1. The germline gives CDR1 MNHEY, CDR2 SVGAGI. The CDR3 has 13 residues. The CDR3 loop is CTSSVTGEGTQYF. In DNA form, the CDR3 reads TGTACCAGCAGTGTAACAGGGGAAGGTACGCAGTATTTT.